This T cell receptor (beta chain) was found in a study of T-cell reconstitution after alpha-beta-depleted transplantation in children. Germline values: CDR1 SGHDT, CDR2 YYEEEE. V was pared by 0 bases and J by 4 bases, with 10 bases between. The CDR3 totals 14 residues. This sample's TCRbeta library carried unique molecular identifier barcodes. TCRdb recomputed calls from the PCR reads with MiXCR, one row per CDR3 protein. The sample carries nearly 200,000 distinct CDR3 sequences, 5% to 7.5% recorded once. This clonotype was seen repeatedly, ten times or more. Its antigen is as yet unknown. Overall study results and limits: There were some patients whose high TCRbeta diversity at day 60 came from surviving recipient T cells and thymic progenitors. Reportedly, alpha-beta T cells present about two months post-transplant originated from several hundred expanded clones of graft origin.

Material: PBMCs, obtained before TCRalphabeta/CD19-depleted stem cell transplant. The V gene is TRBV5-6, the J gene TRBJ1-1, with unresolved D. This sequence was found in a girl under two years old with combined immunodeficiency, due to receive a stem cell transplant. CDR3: CASSLDPRGTEAFF. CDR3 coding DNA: TGTGCCAGCAGCTTGGACCCCCGAGGCACTGAAGCTTTCTTT.